The 13 T cell receptor beta chains listed next were all sequenced from one sample in a study of cytomegalovirus exposure and HLA in healthy donors. Use of 60 Vbeta and 13 Jbeta primers characterized the PCR. Sequencing was performed with immunoSEQ multiplex PCR; in TCRdb, only in-frame clones are kept and a portion is missing. The sample has approximately 120,000 clones, around 80% seen once. Sequenced: PBMCs. The receptors originated from a female donor in good health and CMV-seronegative.

This chain joins TRBV27 and TRBJ1-5; tentative D call: TRBD1 (5 bases). CDR3 length equals 12 residues. Trimming took off 7 bases at V and 9 bases at J, with 13 bases between the two ends. CDR1 is MNHEY, CDR2 SMNVEV, per germline (reference sequence). The CDR3 DNA sequence: TGTGCCAGCACCTACTACAGGTTGCCCCAGCATTTT. This encodes CASTYYRLPQHF.

This CDR3 is CASSGLAGGGTDTQYF. As DNA, the CDR3 is TGTGCCTCCTCAGGGCTAGCGGGGGGGGGCACAGATACGCAGTATTTT. This chain joins TRBV19 and TRBJ2-3; TRBD2 aligns across 12 bases. The germline V gene has CDR1 LNHDA and CDR2 SQIVND (reference sequence). Trimming cost V 11 bases and J 1 base; bases outside gene matches: 10. This CDR3 spans 16 amino acids.

The table lists this clone with a few counts. This chain links TRBV19 with TRBJ1-5; 8 nucleotides line up with TRBD1. After removal of 3 bases from V and 10 bases from J, the junction contained 8 bases not matched to a gene. This CDR3 contains 14 residues. Germline CDR1 reads LNHDA; CDR2 reads SQIVND (reference sequence). In DNA form, the CDR3 reads TGTGCCAGTAGTATGTGGACAGGGACAAACCCCCAGCATTTT. Translated, it gives CASSMWTGTNPQHF.

The chain links TRBV12-5 to TRBJ2-1, with 13 bases matching TRBD2. CDR3 length equals 16 residues. V trimming: 0 bases; J trimming: 8 bases; junction bases outside the gene matches: 4. Germline loops: CDR1 LGHNT, CDR2 FRNRAP. CDR3 sequence reads: CASGLVLAGGSDEQFF. Here the CDR3 DNA reads TGTGCTAGTGGTTTGGTACTAGCGGGGGGGAGCGATGAGCAGTTCTTC.

CDR3 in DNA: TGTGCCAGCAGTCAATTAGCGGGGGGTAACGATGAGCAGTTCTTC. Amino acid sequence: CASSQLAGGNDEQFF. The chain employs TRBV6-5 and TRBJ2-1; 10 nucleotides align to TRBD2. The CDR3 totals 15 residues. Trimming cost V 5 bases and J 8 bases; bases outside gene matches: 9. CDR1 and CDR2 (germline): MNHEY, SVGAGI.

This clone turned up a few times. The CDR3: CASSQLTGANVLTF. DNA of the CDR3: TGCGCCAGCAGCCAGCTAACTGGGGCCAACGTCCTGACTTTC. The chain carries TRBV4-1 and TRBJ2-6; D is unresolved. Germline CDR1 and CDR2: MGHRA and YSYEKL. V was cut by 3 bases and J by 2 bases, with 5 bases left in between. The CDR3 contains 14 residues.

The chain uses TRBV5-5 and TRBJ2-7; 12 positions match TRBD1. CDR1 and CDR2 from the germline V gene are SGHKS and YYEKEE (reference sequence). Germline trimming cut 3 bases from V and 6 bases from J; bases unmatched to any gene: 7. CDR3 length: 15 residues. The DNA of the CDR3 is TGTGCCAGCAGCTCCCCGGGACAGGGGGCTACCGAGCAGTACTTC. Translation gives CASSSPGQGATEQYF.

Comment on this clone: Sequence at one end of the junction differs from germline and may be a read error. The chain employs TRBV30 and TRBJ1-5; a weak D match, TRBD1 (6 bases). CDR1 is GTSNPN and CDR2 is SVGIG in the germline V gene (reference sequence). This CDR3 has 15 residues. In DNA form, the CDR3 reads TGTGCCTGGAGCCCCCCCGACAGGCGCCCTGGAGACCAGAAGTTT. This gives the protein CAWSPPDRRPGDQKF. Complete variable domain (other parts from reference TRBV30 and TRBJ1-5): SQTIHQWPATLVQPVGSPLSLECTVEGTSNPNLYWYRQAAGRGLQLLFYSVGIGQISSEVPQNLSASRPQDRQFILSSKKLLLSDSGFYLCAWSPPDRRPGDQKFGDGTRLSIL.

The gene calls are TRBV18 and TRBJ1-4; D uncertain. Trimming left V 3 bases short and J 0 bases short, with 8 bases between. There are 15 residues in the CDR3. Germline CDR1 reads KGHSH; CDR2 reads LQKENI. This CDR3 is CASSPSGTTNEKLFF. CDR3 DNA: TGTGCCAGCTCACCGAGCGGTACAACTAATGAAAAACTGTTTTTT. Full variable domain (remainder filled in from reference TRBV18 and TRBJ1-4): NAGVMQNPRHLVRRRGQEARLRCSPMKGHSHVYWYRQLPEEGLKFMVYLQKENIIDESGMPKERFSAEFPKEGPSILRIQQVVRGDSAAYFCASSPSGTTNEKLFFGSGTQLSVL.

The J gene is TRBJ2-7, the V gene TRBV7-2; TRBD2 agrees at 8 bases. V was pared by 5 bases and J by 6 bases, with 15 bases of the junction left unmatched. CDR1 is SGHTA and CDR2 is FQGNSA in the germline V gene. The CDR3 contains 16 residues. CDR3 nucleotides: TGTGCCAGCAGCCCATTAGGGGCTGCGGGAGGCCGCGAGCAGTACTTC. Translated, it gives CASSPLGAAGGREQYF.

This clone is a singleton in its sample. The junction does not match germline at one end; this may be a read error. The chain recombines TRBV7-7 with TRBJ2-7; 7 bases align to TRBD1. Germline assignment: CDR1 SSHAT and CDR2 FNYEAQ (reference sequence). The CDR3 runs to 15 residues. The CDR3 sequence is CASSPGLGQTYEQYF. CDR3 DNA: TGTGCTAGCAGCCCCGGCCTGGGACAGACTTACGAGCAGTACTTC.

The chain uses TRBV5-1 and TRBJ2-7; 11 nucleotides line up with TRBD2. The CDR3 contains 14 residues. Trimming took 4 bases from V and 4 from J; bases not matched to a gene: 4. The germline V gene encodes CDR1 SGHRS and CDR2 YFSETQ. Written as DNA, the CDR3 is TGCGCCAGCAGCATCGGGACTAGCGGATACGAGCAGTACTTC. Encoded protein: CASSIGTSGYEQYF.

The chain carries TRBV6-5 and TRBJ1-5; unclear D gene. V was cut by 4 bases and J by 0 bases, with 13 bases left in between. CDR3 length: 16 residues. CDR1 is MNHEY, CDR2 SVGAGI, per germline. CDR3 sequence reads: CASSLAPYNSNQPQHF. In DNA form, the CDR3 reads TGTGCCAGCAGTTTAGCTCCCTATAATAGCAATCAGCCCCAGCATTTT.